This T cell receptor (beta chain) is drawn from a study of T-cell reconstitution after alpha-beta-depleted transplantation in children. Construction of the TCRbeta library involved unique molecular identifiers. MiXCR was run by TCRdb on the PCR reads, yielding one entry per CDR3 protein. The profile shows around 300,000 distinct CDR3 sequences, about a tenth of them singletons. This clonotype has a count of ten or more. No antigen is known for it. V lost 0 bases, J lost 3 bases, and 8 bases stayed unmatched. Germline CDR1 reads SGDLS; CDR2 reads YYNGEE. This CDR3 spans 18 amino acids. General study points: When one year had passed after transplant, most T-cell counts and diversity came from newly produced T cells. The study reportedly traced alpha-beta T cells about two months after transplant to several hundred expanded graft clones. Surviving recipient cells, namely T cells and thymic progenitors, were the source of high day-60 TCRbeta diversity in some patients.

V gene TRBV9 combines with J gene TRBJ2-6, with TRBD1 matching over 8 bases. The sequence was collected from a boy under two years old with acute myeloid leukemia, due to receive a stem cell transplant. This specimen consisted of PBMCs, obtained before TCRalphabeta/CD19-depleted stem cell transplant. Written as DNA, the CDR3 is TGTGCCAGCAGCGTAGCTCTTCAGGGGGCCGGTGGGGCCAACGTCCTGACTTTC. Translating it yields CASSVALQGAGGANVLTF.